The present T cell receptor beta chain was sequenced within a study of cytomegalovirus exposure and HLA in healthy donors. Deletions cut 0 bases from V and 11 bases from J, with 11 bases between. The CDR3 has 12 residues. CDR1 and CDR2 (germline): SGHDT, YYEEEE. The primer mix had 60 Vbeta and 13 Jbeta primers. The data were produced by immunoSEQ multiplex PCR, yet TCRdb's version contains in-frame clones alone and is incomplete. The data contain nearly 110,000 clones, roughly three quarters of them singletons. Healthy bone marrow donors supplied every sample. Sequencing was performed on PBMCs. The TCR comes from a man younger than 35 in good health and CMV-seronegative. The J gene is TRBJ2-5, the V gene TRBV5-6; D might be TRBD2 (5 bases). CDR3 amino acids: CASSLAAGEQYF. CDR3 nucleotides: TGTGCCAGCAGCTTGGCCGCTGGGGAGCAGTACTTC.